This T cell receptor (beta chain) was identified during a study of T cells in Graves' hyperthyroidism and ophthalmopathy. Study overall: Peripheral blood was secured at the point of initial diagnosis, before any treatment.

Findings of the study overall: In the blood, most expanded thyroid clonotypes above 0.001 appeared as well.

This clonotype was recorded a few times. Its antigen is undetermined. A much more abundant neighbour one base away suggests this may be a read error. Amplified TCR beta CDR3 regions came from RNA transcripts. RT-PCR in the first round (using the HTBI primer set) targeted the TCR CDR3. TCRdb itself ran the multiplex PCR reads through MiXCR, one entry per CDR3 protein. Among around 520,000 distinct CDR3 sequences listed, roughly 24% were seen once. Active moderate-to-severe ophthalmopathy, Clinical Activity Score at least 3, NOSPECS at least 4, under 3 months' duration. Diagnosing involved the use of clinical symptoms, serum thyroxine and TRAb, thyroid ultrasound and orbital computed tomography. The CDR3 is 15 residues long. J was trimmed by 3 bases and V by 5 bases; bases with no gene match: 5.

Sequencing input: blood. The receptor was derived from a woman aged 25 to 45 with Graves' ophthalmopathy. The gene calls are TRBV12-3 or TRBV12-4 and TRBJ1-5; 9 bases line up with TRBD1. As DNA, the CDR3 is TGTGCCAGCAGTCACCGGACAGGGGCCAATCAGCCCCAGCATTTT. It specifies CASSHRTGANQPQHF.